This T cell receptor beta chain was sequenced in a study of shared clonotypes between healthy human individuals. Whole-study context: Used for every donor were three CD4 naive, three CD4 memory, two CD8 naive and one CD8 memory plate.

For this clone: Its specificity is not known.

Whole-study findings and limits: The sharing of 4.5% to 6.5% of naive CD4 clonotypes was seen across a handful of donors. Generation probabilities of non-shared clonotypes were lower (relative to those shared by all four donors).

Method: immunoSEQ multiplex PCR; TCRdb's copy keeps in-frame clones and lacks some. This table holds about 2.1 million clones, around 93% found once. Germline CDR1 reads SGHRS; CDR2 reads YFSETQ. This CDR3 region has 15 residues. With 0 bases clipped from V and 5 bases from J, the junction kept 6 bases outside the gene matches. CD45RO-negative cells were positively selected for CCR7, leaving out terminally differentiated effector memory CD45RA+ cells. The clonotype comes from a man between 18 and 35 years old in good health. Some clones in this sample may be carry-over from other donors' samples. The chain carries TRBV5-1 and TRBJ2-7, with 9 bases aligning to TRBD2. The source material was naive CD8+ T cells from PBMCs. The CDR3 coding sequence is TGCGCCAGCAGCTTGGCCGGGACTAGCAAGAACGAGCAGTACTTC. Amino acids: CASSLAGTSKNEQYF.